The 32 T cell receptor beta chains in this list originate from one sample, sequenced in a study of T cells in Graves' hyperthyroidism and ophthalmopathy. Using RNA transcripts as the source, TCR beta CDR3 regions were amplified. First-round RT-PCR targeting the TCR CDR3 was performed with the HTBI primer set. A single record per CDR3 protein comes from TCRdb applying MiXCR to the multiplex PCR reads. The profile shows 350,000 or so distinct CDR3 sequences, 15% to 20% of them singletons. Sequencing was performed on blood. The receptors were sampled from a woman between 35 and 50 years old with Graves' ophthalmopathy.

This clonotype showed up many times. This chain uses TRBV6-1 with TRBJ1-1, with D unresolved. The V and J ends lost 10 bases and 0 bases respectively, with 15 bases between them. Looked up from germline, CDR1 is MNHNS and CDR2 is SASEGT. This CDR3 region has 14 residues. The CDR3 here is CATAGGFMNTEAFF. CDR3 DNA: TGTGCCACCGCAGGAGGATTCATGAACACTGAAGCTTTCTTT.

This clonotype was counted a few times. This chain's CDR3 is CASSQEVGLAKNIQYF. The DNA for the CDR3 is TGTGCCAGCAGCCAAGAAGTGGGACTAGCCAAAAACATTCAGTACTTC. This chain connects TRBV3-1 to TRBJ2-4; D perhaps matches TRBD2 (6 bases). With 0 bases removed from V and 0 bases from J, the gap between germline ends came to 9 bases. The CDR3 extends over 16 amino acids. Germline values: CDR1 LGHDT, CDR2 YNNKEL (reference sequence).

This clonotype was seen a handful of times. Just one base apart from a much larger clone, this may be a read error. The chain has TRBV2 and TRBJ2-5, with D tentatively TRBD1 (6 bases). The CDR3 spans 16 residues. The ends were cut back, 1 base at V and 4 bases at J, with 16 bases in the middle. Germline V lookup: CDR1 SNHLY, CDR2 FYNNEI. The CDR3 protein is CASSEEACRGSETQYF. In DNA form, the CDR3 reads TGTGCCAGCAGTGAAGAGGCCTGCAGGGGATCAGAGACCCAGTACTTC. Variable domain in full (rest from reference TRBV2 and TRBJ2-5): EPEVTQTPSHQVTQMGQEVILRCVPISNHLYFYWYRQILGQKVEFLVSFYNNEISEKSEIFDDQFSVERPDGSNFTLKIRSTKLEDSAMYFCASSEEACRGSETQYFGPGTRLLVL.

This chain joins TRBV19 and TRBJ1-3; D is undetermined. V was shortened by 10 bases and J by 2 bases, with 15 bases between the two germline ends. The CDR3 has 14 amino acids. Germline CDR1 is LNHDA and CDR2 is SQIVND (reference sequence). The CDR3 nucleotides read TGTGCCACCAGGCGGTCTCCGACTGGAAACACCATATATTTT. It specifies CATRRSPTGNTIYF.

This clonotype was detected many times. J is TRBJ2-7 and V is TRBV7-9, with a tentative D call TRBD2 (6 bases). Germline values: CDR1 SEHNR, CDR2 FQNEAQ (reference sequence). This CDR3 comprises 15 residues. V was cut by 4 bases and J by 5 bases, with 18 bases left in between. The DNA for the CDR3 is TGTGCCAGCAGCTACTTTTTGGGGAGGAGCAACGAGCAGTACTTC. Protein product: CASSYFLGRSNEQYF.

CDR3 loop: CASSVLNPLAGDSDEQYF. DNA of the CDR3: TGTGCCAGCAGCGTGTTGAACCCACTAGCGGGAGATTCGGACGAGCAGTACTTC. J is TRBJ2-7 and V is TRBV6-2 or TRBV6-3; the match to TRBD2 covers 11 bases. J lost 5 bases, V lost 6 bases, and 18 bases had no gene match. This CDR3 is built from 18 residues. Germline V gene lookup returns CDR1 MNHEY and CDR2 SVGEGT.

This clonotype was seen repeatedly, ten times or more. The rearrangement uses TRBV12-3 or TRBV12-4 and TRBJ1-3, with D perhaps matching TRBD1 (5 bases). The V and J ends lost 7 bases and 1 base respectively, with 14 bases between them. CDR3 length: 15 residues. In DNA form, the CDR3 reads TGTGCCAGCAAGCAGGGCCCCTCGTCTGGAAACACCATATATTTT. This encodes CASKQGPSSGNTIYF.

The chain joins TRBV12-3 or TRBV12-4 to TRBJ2-7; D is unclear. The CDR3 has 13 amino acids. V gave up 4 bases and J gave up 4 bases, with 11 bases separating them. In DNA, the CDR3 is TGTGCCAGCAGTTCTACCTTTTGGTACGAGCAGTACTTC. The encoded protein is CASSSTFWYEQYF.

There are many counts of this clonotype. V gene TRBV29-1 combines with J gene TRBJ1-1, with TRBD1 matching over 12 bases. Trimming at V came to 1 base and at J to 7 bases, leaving 4 bases not matched to a gene. This CDR3 is built from 14 residues. Germline CDR1 is SQVTM and CDR2 is ANQGSEA. The CDR3 here is CSVEGGQGAIEAFF. Here the CDR3 DNA reads TGCAGCGTTGAAGGGGGACAGGGGGCGATTGAAGCTTTCTTT.

This clonotype was seen many times. The gene calls are TRBV12-3 or TRBV12-4 and TRBJ1-5; tentative D call: TRBD1 (5 bases). The V and J ends lost 6 bases and 3 bases respectively, with 9 bases between them. The CDR3 has 13 amino acids. The CDR3 reads CASSQGFNQPQHF. CDR3 DNA: TGTGCCAGCAGCCAGGGATTCAATCAGCCCCAGCATTTT.

At least ten counts were recorded for this clonotype. V is TRBV27 and J is TRBJ2-7; 7 nucleotides line up with TRBD1. The CDR3 extends over 16 amino acids. V was clipped by 2 bases and J by 1 base; unmatched bases: 8. Per the germline V gene, CDR1 is MNHEY and CDR2 is SMNVEV (reference sequence). As DNA, the CDR3 is TGTGCCAGCAGTTTAGTATTCGAGACAGGGTCCTACGAGCAGTACTTC. Amino acid sequence: CASSLVFETGSYEQYF.

This clonotype showed up many times. The chain recombines TRBV29-1 with TRBJ1-2; 8 bases fit TRBD1. CDR1 is SQVTM, CDR2 ANQGSEA, per germline. V was clipped by 3 bases and J by 7 bases; unmatched bases: 4. The CDR3 runs to 12 residues. The CDR3 coding sequence is TGCAGCGTTGAGGACAGGGTGGTTGGCTACACCTTC. Translated: CSVEDRVVGYTF.

This clonotype came up many times. CDR3 nucleotides: TGCAGTGCTAGAGATGACAGGACTAGCGGCTACGAGCAGTACTTC. This gives the protein CSARDDRTSGYEQYF. The gene calls are TRBV20-1 and TRBJ2-7; 10 bases agree with TRBD2. V lost 0 bases, J lost 3 bases, and 5 bases stayed unmatched. Germline values: CDR1 DFQATT, CDR2 SNEGSKA (reference sequence). CDR3 length equals 15 residues.

This clonotype occurred many times. This rearrangement joins TRBV20-1 to TRBJ2-7; maybe TRBD2 (7 bases). The CDR3 has 10 residues. CDR1 and CDR2 from the germline V gene are DFQATT and SNEGSKA (reference sequence). The CDR3 reads CSAGGHEQYF. CDR3 bases: TGCAGCGCCGGGGGGCACGAGCAGTACTTC.

Notes on this clonotype: A much larger clone differs from this one at a single base, so this may be a read error. The V call is TRBV11-2, the J call TRBJ2-3, with TRBD2 identical over 9 bases. Germline V gene sequence: CDR1 SGHAT, CDR2 FQNNGV. This CDR3 region has 18 residues. V dropped 4 bases and J dropped 4; count of bases not matched to a gene: 15. Written as DNA, the CDR3 is TGTGCCAGCAGCTGGACGCTGGGTAGCGGGAGTTCGTCAGATACGCAGTATTTT. Amino acid sequence: CASSWTLGSGSSSDTQYF. The entire variable domain, with the rest obtained from reference TRBV11-2 and TRBJ2-3, is as follows: EAGVAQSPRYKIIEKRQSVAFWCNPISGHATLYWYQQILGQGPKLLIQFQNNGVVDDSQLPKDRFSAERLKGVDSTLKIQPAKLEDSAVYLCASSWTLGSGSSSDTQYFGPGTRLTVL.

This clonotype was counted ten times or more. The genes are TRBV20-1 and TRBJ1-1; tentative D call: TRBD1 (6 bases). Deletions cut 4 bases from V and 4 bases from J, with 16 bases between. The CDR3 covers 14 residues. The germline V gene has CDR1 DFQATT and CDR2 SNEGSKA (reference sequence). The CDR3 loop reads CSATIGGLGTEAFF. CDR3 nucleotide sequence: TGCAGTGCTACAATAGGGGGGTTGGGCACTGAAGCTTTCTTT.

As to this clonotype: With a much larger clone just one base away, this may be a read error. This sequence joins TRBV29-1 and TRBJ2-5; 7 bases fit TRBD1. There are 14 residues in the CDR3. The V segment lost 7 bases and the J segment 6 bases; nucleotides outside the gene matches: 14. Germline V CDR1 and CDR2: SQVTM, ANQGSEA. The CDR3 region is CSAESIRGSKTQYF. The CDR3 bases are TGCAGCGCAGAGAGCATCAGGGGGAGCAAGACCCAGTACTTC.

This clonotype was seen repeatedly, ten times or more. This rearrangement joins TRBV12-3 or TRBV12-4 to TRBJ2-2; weak D call: TRBD1 (6 bases). Trimming pared 4 bases from V and 1 base from J, leaving 13 bases between. This CDR3 region has 16 residues. DNA for the CDR3: TGTGCCAGCAGTTCATTCCTGGGACAGAACACCGGGGAGCTGTTTTTT. Amino acids: CASSSFLGQNTGELFF.

The V gene is TRBV11-2, the J gene TRBJ2-7, with D unresolved. V shed 1 base and J shed 3 bases, with 10 bases lying between them. Germline CDR1 is SGHAT and CDR2 is FQNNGV. CDR3 length equals 14 residues. The chain's CDR3 is CASSLGPTSYEQYF. The DNA for the CDR3 is TGTGCCAGCAGCTTAGGCCCCACGAGCTACGAGCAGTACTTC. Complete variable domain (other parts from reference TRBV11-2 and TRBJ2-7): EAGVAQSPRYKIIEKRQSVAFWCNPISGHATLYWYQQILGQGPKLLIQFQNNGVVDDSQLPKDRFSAERLKGVDSTLKIQPAKLEDSAVYLCASSLGPTSYEQYFGPGTRLTVT.

V usage is TRBV11-2 and J usage is TRBJ1-5; D is perhaps TRBD1 (5 bases). Trimming removed 3 bases from V and 4 bases from J, with 28 bases in between. The CDR3 extends over 20 amino acids. The germline V gene has CDR1 SGHAT and CDR2 FQNNGV. The CDR3 nucleotides are TGTGCCAGCAGCTTTGAGGGACCCCTTAAAAATGGGGCAGGGAATCAGCCCCAGCATTTT. Residues: CASSFEGPLKNGAGNQPQHF. Full variable domain (remainder filled in from reference TRBV11-2 and TRBJ1-5): EAGVAQSPRYKIIEKRQSVAFWCNPISGHATLYWYQQILGQGPKLLIQFQNNGVVDDSQLPKDRFSAERLKGVDSTLKIQPAKLEDSAVYLCASSFEGPLKNGAGNQPQHFGDGTRLSIL.

This clonotype was counted many times. This sequence joins TRBV12-5 and TRBJ1-5; 7 positions agree with TRBD1. Germline V lookup: CDR1 LGHNT, CDR2 FRNRAP. The CDR3 covers 13 residues. V lost 5 bases, J lost 5 bases, and 3 bases stayed unmatched. DNA for the CDR3: TGTGCTAGTGGTCCCACAGGGGATCAGCCCCAGCATTTT. This codes for CASGPTGDQPQHF.

Many counts were recorded for this clonotype. V and J are TRBV28 and TRBJ2-7; no reliable D call. V lost 3 bases, J lost 0 bases, and 12 bases lay in between. The V gene's germline CDR1 is MDHEN and CDR2 SYDVKM. CDR3 length: 15 amino acids. The CDR3 spells CASSFGHRSSYEQYF. The CDR3, as DNA: TGTGCCAGCAGTTTTGGGCATCGGAGCTCCTACGAGCAGTACTTC. Filled out from reference TRBV28 and TRBJ2-7, the complete variable domain reads DVKVTQSSRYLVKRTGEKVFLECVQDMDHENMFWYRQDPGLGLRLIYFSYDVKMKEKGDIPEGYSVSREKKERFSLILESASTNQTSMYLCASSFGHRSSYEQYFGPGTRLTVT.

This clonotype has a count of ten or more. At one end, the junction sequence differs from germline, possibly due to a read error. This rearrangement joins TRBV7-2 to TRBJ1-2; D may be TRBD1 (5 bases). The CDR3 is 12 residues long. The germline V gene has CDR1 SGHTA and CDR2 FQGNSA. CDR3 DNA: TGTGCCAGCAGCTTATCGGACGGGACCGAGTACTTC. It yields the protein CASSLSDGTEYF.

This clonotype was recorded at least ten times. This chain links TRBV2 with TRBJ1-3, with unresolved D. Germline V gene sequence: CDR1 SNHLY, CDR2 FYNNEI. V was clipped by 6 bases and J by 4 bases, with 16 bases between them. This CDR3 is 15 amino acids long. The CDR3 DNA reads TGTGCCAGCAGCCTAGACACCTCCGGGGGAAACACCATATATTTT. It encodes CASSLDTSGGNTIYF. Full variable domain (missing parts from reference TRBV2 and TRBJ1-3): EPEVTQTPSHQVTQMGQEVILRCVPISNHLYFYWYRQILGQKVEFLVSFYNNEISEKSEIFDDQFSVERPDGSNFTLKIRSTKLEDSAMYFCASSLDTSGGNTIYFGEGSWLTVV.

This clonotype was seen ten or more times. This rearrangement joins TRBV12-3 or TRBV12-4 to TRBJ2-7, with D perhaps TRBD2 (5 bases). The CDR3 has 14 amino acids. With 0 bases removed from V and 5 bases from J, the gap between germline ends came to 11 bases. The CDR3 nucleotides are TGTGCCAGCAGTTTAGCGCGGGTTCGGAACGAGCAGTACTTC. Its protein is CASSLARVRNEQYF.

This clonotype was found many times. CDR3 amino acids: CASVRRGSYEQYF. CDR3 nucleotide sequence: TGTGCCAGCGTCCGCAGGGGGTCATACGAGCAGTACTTC. J is TRBJ2-7 and V is TRBV28; TRBD1 matches at 7 bases. J gave up 4 bases and V 8 bases, and 8 bases lay outside the gene matches. This CDR3 contains 13 residues. CDR1 and CDR2 from the germline V gene are MDHEN and SYDVKM. Supplemented by reference TRBV28 and TRBJ2-7, the full variable domain reads DVKVTQSSRYLVKRTGEKVFLECVQDMDHENMFWYRQDPGLGLRLIYFSYDVKMKEKGDIPEGYSVSREKKERFSLILESASTNQTSMYLCASVRRGSYEQYFGPGTRLTVT.

J is TRBJ2-7 and V is TRBV7-8; no clear D. This CDR3 region has 16 residues. CDR1 and CDR2 (germline): SGHVS, FQNEAQ. With 1 base removed from V and 3 bases from J, the gap between germline ends came to 16 bases. The CDR3 reads CASSLDDTFLLYEQYF. The CDR3 DNA follows: TGTGCCAGCAGCTTAGACGACACTTTCTTACTCTACGAGCAGTACTTC.

This clonotype was found many times. The chain has TRBV5-1 and TRBJ2-5; tentative D call: TRBD2 (6 bases). CDR1 SGHRS and CDR2 YFSETQ come from the germline V gene. The V gene lost 1 base and the J gene lost 5 bases, with 15 bases spanning the gap. This CDR3 is 15 amino acids long. CDR3 sequence reads: CASSLNLDGGETQYF. The CDR3 coding sequence is TGCGCCAGCAGCTTGAATTTGGACGGAGGGGAGACCCAGTACTTC. Filled out from reference TRBV5-1 and TRBJ2-5, the complete variable domain reads KAGVTQTPRYLIKTRGQQVTLSCSPISGHRSVSWYQQTPGQGLQFLFEYFSETQRNKGNFPGRFSGRQFSNSRSEMNVSTLELGDSALYLCASSLNLDGGETQYFGPGTRLLVL.

This clonotype was seen many times. The chain uses TRBV6-1 and TRBJ2-3; a weak D match, TRBD2 (6 bases). CDR1 and CDR2 from the germline V gene are MNHNS and SASEGT. V lost 1 base to trimming and J lost 1 base, with 15 bases between them. This CDR3 contains 17 residues. In nucleotides, the CDR3 is TGTGCCAGCAGTGAAGTCGGGGGACCCAGCCGCACAGATACGCAGTATTTT. It specifies CASSEVGGPSRTDTQYF.

This clonotype was seen ten or more times. The chain couples TRBV19 to TRBJ2-7; TRBD2 aligns across 8 bases. The CDR3 loop spans 12 amino acids. J gave up 0 bases and V 11 bases, and 3 bases lay outside the gene matches. Looked up from germline, CDR1 is LNHDA and CDR2 is SQIVND (reference sequence). CDR3 coding DNA: TGTGCCGTTAGCGGGGACTCCTACGAGCAGTACTTC. Its protein product is CAVSGDSYEQYF.

This clonotype was seen repeatedly, ten times or more. This chain links TRBV20-1 with TRBJ1-1, with D possibly matching TRBD1 (6 bases). The CDR3 spans 14 residues. Germline V CDR1 and CDR2: DFQATT, SNEGSKA (reference sequence). V dropped 3 bases and J dropped 8 bases, with 19 bases sitting between them. This chain's CDR3 is CSARALTGMREAFF. The CDR3 DNA is TGCAGTGCTAGGGCTCTAACAGGGATGAGGGAAGCTTTCTTT.

This clonotype was recorded at least ten times. The chain is built from TRBV4-2 and TRBJ1-2; weak D call: TRBD1 (5 bases). V lost 3 bases to trimming and J lost 5 bases, with 10 bases between them. This CDR3 spans 13 amino acids. Germline lookup yields CDR1 LGHNA and CDR2 YNFKEQ. The CDR3 loop reads CASSQEQGYGYTF. In DNA, the CDR3 is TGTGCCAGCAGCCAGGAGCAGGGTTATGGCTACACCTTC.